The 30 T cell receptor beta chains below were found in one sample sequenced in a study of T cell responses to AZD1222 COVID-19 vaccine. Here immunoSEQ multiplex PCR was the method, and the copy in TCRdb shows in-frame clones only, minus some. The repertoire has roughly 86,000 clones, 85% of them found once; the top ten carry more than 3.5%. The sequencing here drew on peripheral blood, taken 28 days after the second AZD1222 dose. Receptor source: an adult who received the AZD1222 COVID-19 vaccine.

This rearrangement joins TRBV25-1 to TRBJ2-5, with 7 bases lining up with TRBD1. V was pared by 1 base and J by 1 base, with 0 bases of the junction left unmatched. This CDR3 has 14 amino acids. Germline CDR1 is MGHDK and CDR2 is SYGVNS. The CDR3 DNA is TGTGCCAGCAGTGAATGGGACAGCCAAGAGACCCAGTACTTC. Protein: CASSEWDSQETQYF.

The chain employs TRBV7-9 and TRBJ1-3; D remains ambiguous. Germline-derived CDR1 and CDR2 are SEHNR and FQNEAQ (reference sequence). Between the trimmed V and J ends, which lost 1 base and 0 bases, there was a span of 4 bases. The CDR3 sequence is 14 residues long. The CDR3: CASSLGISGNTIYF. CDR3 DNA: TGTGCCAGCAGCTTAGGGATCTCTGGAAACACCATATATTTT.

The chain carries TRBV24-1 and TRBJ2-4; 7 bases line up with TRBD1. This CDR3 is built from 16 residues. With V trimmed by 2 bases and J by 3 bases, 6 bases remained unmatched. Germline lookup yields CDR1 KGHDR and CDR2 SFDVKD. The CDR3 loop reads CATSDSDRVDKNIQYF. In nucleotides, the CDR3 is TGTGCCACCAGTGATTCCGACAGGGTAGACAAAAACATTCAGTACTTC.

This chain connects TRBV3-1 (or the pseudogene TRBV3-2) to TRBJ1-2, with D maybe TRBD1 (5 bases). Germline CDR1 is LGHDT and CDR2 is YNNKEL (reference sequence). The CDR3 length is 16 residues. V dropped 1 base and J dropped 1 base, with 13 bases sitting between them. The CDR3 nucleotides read TGTGCCAGCAGCCAAGTCGTAGGGGTCAGTAACTATGGCTACACCTTC. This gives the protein CASSQVVGVSNYGYTF.

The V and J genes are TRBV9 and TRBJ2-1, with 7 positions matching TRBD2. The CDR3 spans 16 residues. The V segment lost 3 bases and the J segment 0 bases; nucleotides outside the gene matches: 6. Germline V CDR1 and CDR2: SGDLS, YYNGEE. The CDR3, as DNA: TGTGCCAGCAGCGAGGGGCGGGGGAGCTCCTACAATGAGCAGTTCTTC. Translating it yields CASSEGRGSSYNEQFF.

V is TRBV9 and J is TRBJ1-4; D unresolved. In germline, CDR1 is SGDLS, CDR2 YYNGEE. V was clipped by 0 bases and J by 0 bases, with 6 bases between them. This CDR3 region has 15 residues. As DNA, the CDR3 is TGTGCCAGCAGCGTAGCCCCAGCAACTAATGAAAAACTGTTTTTT. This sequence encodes CASSVAPATNEKLFF.

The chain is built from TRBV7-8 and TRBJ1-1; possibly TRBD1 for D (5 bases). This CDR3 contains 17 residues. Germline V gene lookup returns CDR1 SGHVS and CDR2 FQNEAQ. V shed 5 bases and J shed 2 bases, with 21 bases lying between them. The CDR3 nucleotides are TGTGCCAGCAGCCACCCGCGGTGGAGGGGAAAAAACACTGAAGCTTTCTTT. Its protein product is CASSHPRWRGKNTEAFF.

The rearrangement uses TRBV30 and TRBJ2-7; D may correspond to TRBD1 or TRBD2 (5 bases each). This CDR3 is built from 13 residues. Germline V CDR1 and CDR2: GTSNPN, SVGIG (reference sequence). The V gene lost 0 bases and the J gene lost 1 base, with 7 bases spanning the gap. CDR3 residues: CAWSVGPSYEQYF. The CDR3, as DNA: TGTGCCTGGAGTGTGGGACCTTCCTACGAGCAGTACTTC.

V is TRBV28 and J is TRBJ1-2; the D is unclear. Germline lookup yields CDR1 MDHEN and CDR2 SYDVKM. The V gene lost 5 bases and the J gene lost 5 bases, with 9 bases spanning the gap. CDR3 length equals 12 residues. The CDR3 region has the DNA TGTGCCAGCAGTGTGGGAGTGTATGGCTACACCTTC. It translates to CASSVGVYGYTF.

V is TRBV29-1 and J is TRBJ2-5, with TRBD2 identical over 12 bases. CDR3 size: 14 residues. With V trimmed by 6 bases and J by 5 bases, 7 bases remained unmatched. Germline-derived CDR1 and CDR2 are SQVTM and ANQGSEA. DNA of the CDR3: TGCAGCGTCCCCGGGACTAGCGGGCGGGAGACCCAGTACTTC. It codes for CSVPGTSGRETQYF.

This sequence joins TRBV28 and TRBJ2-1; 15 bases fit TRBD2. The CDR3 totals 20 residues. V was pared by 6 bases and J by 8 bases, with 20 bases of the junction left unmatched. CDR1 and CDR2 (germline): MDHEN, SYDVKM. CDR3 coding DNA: TGTGCCAGCAGCTACGACCGCCCCGGGACTAGCGGGAGGAATTTCTATGAGCAGTTCTTC. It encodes CASSYDRPGTSGRNFYEQFF.

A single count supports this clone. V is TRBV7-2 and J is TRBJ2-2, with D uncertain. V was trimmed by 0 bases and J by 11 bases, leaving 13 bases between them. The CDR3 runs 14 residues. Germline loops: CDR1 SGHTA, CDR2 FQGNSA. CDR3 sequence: CASSLAATRSELFF. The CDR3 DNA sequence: TGTGCCAGCAGCTTAGCCGCGACCCGAAGTGAGCTGTTTTTT.

This CDR3 reads CASSSPGGTDGNTIYF. The CDR3 DNA reads as TGCGCCAGCAGCTCCCCCGGGGGAACAGATGGAAACACCATATATTTT. This rearrangement joins TRBV5-1 to TRBJ1-3; weak D call: TRBD1 (5 bases). The CDR3 extends over 16 amino acids. Trimming took off 3 bases at V and 3 bases at J, with 16 bases between the two ends. Germline CDR1 SGHRS, CDR2 YFSETQ.

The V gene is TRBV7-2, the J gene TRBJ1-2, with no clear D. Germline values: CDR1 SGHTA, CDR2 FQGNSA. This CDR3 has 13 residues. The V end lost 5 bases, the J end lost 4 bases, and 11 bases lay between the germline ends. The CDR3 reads CASSPAGSYGYTF. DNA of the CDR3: TGTGCCAGCAGCCCGGCGGGCTCCTATGGCTACACCTTC. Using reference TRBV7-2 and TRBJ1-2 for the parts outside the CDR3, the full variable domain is GAGVSQSPSNKVTEKGKDVELRCDPISGHTALYWYRQSLGQGLEFLIYFQGNSAPDKSGLPSDRFSAERTGGSVSTLTIQRTQQEDSAVYLCASSPAGSYGYTFGSGTRLTVV.

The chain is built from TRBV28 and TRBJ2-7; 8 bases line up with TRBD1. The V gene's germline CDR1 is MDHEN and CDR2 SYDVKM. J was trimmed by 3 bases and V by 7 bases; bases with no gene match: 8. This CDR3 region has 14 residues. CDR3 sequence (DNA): TGTGCCAGCACCAAGACAGGGGAAAACTACGAGCAGTACTTC. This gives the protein CASTKTGENYEQYF.

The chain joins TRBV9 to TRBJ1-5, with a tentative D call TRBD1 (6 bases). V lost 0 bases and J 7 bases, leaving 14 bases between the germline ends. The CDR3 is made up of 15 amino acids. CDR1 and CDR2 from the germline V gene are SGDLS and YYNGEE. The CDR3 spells CASSVVAGVSQPQHF. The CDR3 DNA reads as TGTGCCAGCAGCGTAGTGGCAGGGGTAAGCCAGCCCCAGCATTTT. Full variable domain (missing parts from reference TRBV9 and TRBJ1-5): DSGVTQTPKHLITATGQRVTLRCSPRSGDLSVYWYQQSLDQGLQFLIQYYNGEERAKGNILERFSAQQFPDLHSELNLSSLELGDSALYFCASSVVAGVSQPQHFGDGTRLSIL.

CDR3 coding DNA: TGTGCCATCAGACGAGCGGGAGGGGGGCTCGATGAGCAGTTCTTC. This translates into CAIRRAGGGLDEQFF. The rearrangement joins TRBV10-3 to TRBJ2-1; 10 positions match TRBD2. The CDR3 has 15 amino acids. V shed 6 bases, J shed 8 bases, and the junction held 10 bases outside the gene matches. Germline V lookup: CDR1 ENHRY, CDR2 SYGVKD.

The CDR3 DNA reads as TGTGCCACCGGACAGGGGGCTACCACCGGGGAGCTGTTTTTT. This codes for CATGQGATTGELFF. V usage is TRBV2 and J usage is TRBJ2-2; 11 bases are a match to TRBD1. J was trimmed by 4 bases and V by 10 bases; bases with no gene match: 5. This CDR3 spans 14 amino acids. Germline-derived CDR1 and CDR2 are SNHLY and FYNNEI. Supplemented by reference TRBV2 and TRBJ2-2, the full variable domain reads EPEVTQTPSHQVTQMGQEVILRCVPISNHLYFYWYRQILGQKVEFLVSFYNNEISEKSEIFDDQFSVERPDGSNFTLKIRSTKLEDSAMYFCATGQGATTGELFFGEGSRLTVL.

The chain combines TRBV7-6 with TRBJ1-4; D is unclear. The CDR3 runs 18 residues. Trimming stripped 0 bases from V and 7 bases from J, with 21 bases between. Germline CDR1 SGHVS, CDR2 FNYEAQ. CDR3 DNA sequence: TGTGCCAGCAGCTTAGCGGAGGGTTCAATGTTTAGTACTGAAAAACTGTTTTTT. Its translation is CASSLAEGSMFSTEKLFF. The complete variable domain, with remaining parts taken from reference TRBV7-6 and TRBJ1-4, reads GAGVSQSPRYKVTKRGQDVALRCDPISGHVSLYWYRQALGQGPEFLTYFNYEAQQDKSGLPNDRFSAERPEGSISTLTIQRTEQRDSAMYRCASSLAEGSMFSTEKLFFGSGTQLSVL.

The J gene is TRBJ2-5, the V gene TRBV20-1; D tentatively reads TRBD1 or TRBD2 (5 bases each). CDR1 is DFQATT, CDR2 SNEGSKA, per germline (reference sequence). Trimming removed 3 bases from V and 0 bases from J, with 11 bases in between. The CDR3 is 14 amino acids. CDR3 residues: CSASGGFDQETQYF. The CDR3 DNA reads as TGCAGTGCTAGTGGGGGTTTTGACCAAGAGACCCAGTACTTC.

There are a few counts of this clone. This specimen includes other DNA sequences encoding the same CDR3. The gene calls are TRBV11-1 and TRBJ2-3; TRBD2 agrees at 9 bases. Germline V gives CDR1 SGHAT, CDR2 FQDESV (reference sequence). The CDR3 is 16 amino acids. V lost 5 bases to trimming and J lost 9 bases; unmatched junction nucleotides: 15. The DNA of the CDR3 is TGTGCCAGCAGCCAGGCGGGGGGGGCGGGAGTAAGCACGCAGTATTTT. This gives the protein CASSQAGGAGVSTQYF.

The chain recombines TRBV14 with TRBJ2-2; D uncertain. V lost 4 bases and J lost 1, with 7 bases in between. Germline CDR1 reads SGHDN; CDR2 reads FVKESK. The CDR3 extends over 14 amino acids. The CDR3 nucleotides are TGTGCCAGCAGCCCAACACTGAACACCGGGGAGCTGTTTTTT. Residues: CASSPTLNTGELFF.

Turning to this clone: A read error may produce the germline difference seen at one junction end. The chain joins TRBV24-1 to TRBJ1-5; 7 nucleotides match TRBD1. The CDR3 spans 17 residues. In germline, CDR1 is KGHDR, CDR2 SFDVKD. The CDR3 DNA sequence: TGTGCCACCAGTGATTCACAAAACAGGGGTGGGAATCTGCCCCAGCATTTT. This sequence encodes CATSDSQNRGGNLPQHF.

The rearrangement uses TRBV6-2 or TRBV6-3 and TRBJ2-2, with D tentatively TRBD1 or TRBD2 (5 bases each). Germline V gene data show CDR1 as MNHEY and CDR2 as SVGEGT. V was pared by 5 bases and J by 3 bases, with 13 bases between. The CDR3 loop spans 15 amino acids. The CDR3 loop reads CASSGNGAHTGELFF. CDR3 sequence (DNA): TGTGCCAGCAGTGGAAACGGGGCTCACACCGGGGAGCTGTTTTTT.

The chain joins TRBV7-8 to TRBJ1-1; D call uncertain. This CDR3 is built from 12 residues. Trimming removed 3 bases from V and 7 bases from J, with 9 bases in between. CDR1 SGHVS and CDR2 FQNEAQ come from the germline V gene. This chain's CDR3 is CASSFVGSEAFF. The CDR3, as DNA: TGTGCCAGCAGCTTCGTCGGAAGTGAAGCTTTCTTT.

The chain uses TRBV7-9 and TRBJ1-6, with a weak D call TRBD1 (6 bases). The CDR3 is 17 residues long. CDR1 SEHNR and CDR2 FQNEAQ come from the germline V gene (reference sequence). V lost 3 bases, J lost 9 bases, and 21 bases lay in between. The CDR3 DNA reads TGTGCCAGCAGCTTCCAATCCGGGACAATAGGCGGTTCACCCCTCCACTTT. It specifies CASSFQSGTIGGSPLHF.

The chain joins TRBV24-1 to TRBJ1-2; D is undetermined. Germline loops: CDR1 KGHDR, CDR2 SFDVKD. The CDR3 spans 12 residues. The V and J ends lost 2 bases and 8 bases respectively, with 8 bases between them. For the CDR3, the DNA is TGTGCCACCAGTGATTCCGGCGGAGGCTACACCTTC. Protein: CATSDSGGGYTF.

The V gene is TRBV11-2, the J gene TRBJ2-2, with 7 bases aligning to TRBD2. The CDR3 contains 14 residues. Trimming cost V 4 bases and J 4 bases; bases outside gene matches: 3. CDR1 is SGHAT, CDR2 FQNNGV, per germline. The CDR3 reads CASSWGGSTGELFF. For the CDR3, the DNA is TGTGCCAGCAGCTGGGGGGGGTCCACCGGGGAGCTGTTTTTT.

The CDR3 sequence is CAWSRGRTSSGNTIYF. The CDR3 DNA follows: TGTGCCTGGAGCAGGGGCAGGACAAGCTCTGGAAACACCATATATTTT. The chain couples TRBV30 to TRBJ1-3; possible D gene TRBD1, 6 bases. CDR3 length: 16 amino acids. The germline V gene encodes CDR1 GTSNPN and CDR2 SVGIG (reference sequence). The V gene lost 3 bases and the J gene lost 0 bases, with 15 bases spanning the gap. The variable domain in full, completed from reference TRBV30 and TRBJ1-3, reads SQTIHQWPATLVQPVGSPLSLECTVEGTSNPNLYWYRQAAGRGLQLLFYSVGIGQISSEVPQNLSASRPQDRQFILSSKKLLLSDSGFYLCAWSRGRTSSGNTIYFGEGSWLTVV.

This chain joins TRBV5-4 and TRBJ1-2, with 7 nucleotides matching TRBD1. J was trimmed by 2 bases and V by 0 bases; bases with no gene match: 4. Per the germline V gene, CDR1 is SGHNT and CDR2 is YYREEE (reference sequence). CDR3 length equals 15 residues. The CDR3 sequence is CASSLGGTENYGYTF. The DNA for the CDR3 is TGTGCCAGCAGCTTGGGGGGGACAGAGAACTATGGCTACACCTTC.